What follows describes a single T cell receptor beta chain. Its target is not known. A read error is possible here, since a much larger clone lies one base away. The data originate from a study of tumor and adjacent non-tumor tissue in lung cancer. General study results and limits: TCR diversity was significantly greater in tumor than normal lung tissue.

TCRbeta libraries were built with three rounds of nested PCR, modified from ARM-PCR. TCRdb re-derived calls from the multiplex PCR reads in MiXCR, one entry per CDR3 protein. The top ten clones hold over 12% of a sample with 84,000 or so distinct CDR3 sequences, roughly three fifths of them seen once. The CDR3 extends over 14 amino acids. Germline V gene data show CDR1 as SGHRS and CDR2 as YFSETQ. RNA was extracted from bulk tissue without any cell sorting. Sequencing was performed on lung tumor tissue. This sequence was found in a man aged 65-85 years with non-small cell lung cancer. V and J are TRBV5-1 and TRBJ2-3; TRBD1 agrees at 7 bases. CDR3 loop: CASSKGQTTDRQYF. In DNA, the CDR3 is TGCGCCAGCAGCAAGGGACAGACCACAGATAGGCAGTATTTT.